This entry lists 18 T cell receptor beta chains sequenced from one sample in a study of identical twins. MiXCR was run by TCRdb on the 5' RACE reads, yielding one entry per CDR3 protein. The sample contains 400,000 to 500,000 distinct CDR3 sequences, around 15% of which appear only once. These data also formed part of another study, on yellow fever vaccine responses in identical twins.

The sample was CD4+ T cells sorted from blood. The receptors were sampled from a woman under 30 in good health.

This clonotype came up a few times. V and J are TRBV7-2 and TRBJ2-1; D may be TRBD1 or TRBD2 (6 bases each). Trimming removed 5 bases at V and 9 bases at J, with 14 bases between. This CDR3 comprises 13 residues. From germline, CDR1 is SGHTA and CDR2 FQGNSA. The CDR3 loop is CASSRKGGLEQFF. CDR3 sequence (DNA): TGTGCCAGCAGCCGTAAGGGGGGACTTGAGCAGTTCTTC.

This clonotype was observed many times. V usage is TRBV7-9 and J usage is TRBJ2-3; 13 bases line up with TRBD2. Trimming took 5 bases from V and 12 from J; bases not matched to a gene: 8. The germline V gene encodes CDR1 SEHNR and CDR2 FQNEAQ (reference sequence). The CDR3 covers 14 residues. In DNA, the CDR3 is TGTGCCAGCAGCCATTCTACTAGCGGGGGGGCACAGTATTTT. This encodes CASSHSTSGGAQYF.

In DNA form, the CDR3 reads TGCGCCAGCAGCCAAGATAGCGAGACCTACAATGAGCAGTTCTTC. Translation: CASSQDSETYNEQFF. The chain joins TRBV4-3 to TRBJ2-1, with D possibly TRBD2 on 5 matching bases. The CDR3 spans 15 residues. Trimming removed 0 bases at V and 2 bases at J, with 8 bases between. Germline V lookup: CDR1 LGHNA, CDR2 YSLEER.

The count of this clonotype is one. This sequence joins TRBV6-2 or TRBV6-3 and TRBJ2-2; 15 nucleotides line up with TRBD2. Germline V lookup: CDR1 MNHEY, CDR2 SVGEGT. The CDR3 is 17 residues long. The V segment lost 4 bases and the J segment 6 bases; nucleotides outside the gene matches: 6. CDR3 DNA sequence: TGTGCCAGCAGTTCCTCCGGACTAGCGGGAGGGCCCGGGGAGCTGTTTTTT. Translated: CASSSSGLAGGPGELFF.

This clonotype was seen only a few times. V usage is TRBV27 and J usage is TRBJ2-1; 7 bases are shared with TRBD2. Germline values: CDR1 MNHEY, CDR2 SMNVEV (reference sequence). The J segment lost 4 bases and the V segment lost 6 bases, leaving 9 bases of the junction unmatched. The CDR3 has 15 residues. The DNA for the CDR3 is TGTGCCAGCAGCCGACCTAGCGGAGGGTACAATGAGCAGTTCTTC. Protein sequence: CASSRPSGGYNEQFF.

This clonotype was found a few times. This sequence joins TRBV7-6 and TRBJ2-3; D could derive from TRBD1 or TRBD2 (5 bases each). Germline V CDR1 and CDR2: SGHVS, FNYEAQ. The CDR3 has 16 residues. The V gene lost 4 bases and the J gene lost 2 bases, with 16 bases spanning the gap. CDR3 in DNA: TGTGCCAGCAGCTGGGGGTCGGGCGGAAACACAGATACGCAGTATTTT. As protein: CASSWGSGGNTDTQYF.

This clonotype came up a few times. The chain couples TRBV6-1 to TRBJ2-7; 7 bases agree with TRBD1. V shed 6 bases, J shed 3 bases, and the junction held 11 bases outside the gene matches. CDR1 and CDR2 (germline): MNHNS, SASEGT. CDR3 length: 15 amino acids. CDR3 in amino acids: CASRDRNKVNYEQYF. DNA for the CDR3: TGTGCCAGCAGGGACAGGAATAAGGTAAACTACGAGCAGTACTTC.

V is TRBV6-1 and J is TRBJ1-2; D not resolved. CDR1 is MNHNS, CDR2 SASEGT, per germline. The V and J ends lost 6 bases and 0 bases respectively, with 17 bases between them. CDR3 size: 16 residues. CDR3 loop: CASSIHSGRTNYGYTF. CDR3 nucleotide sequence: TGTGCCAGCAGCATTCATTCCGGGAGGACTAACTATGGCTACACCTTC.

This chain uses TRBV20-1 with TRBJ2-7, with TRBD1 matching 8 bases. Per germline, CDR1 DFQATT and CDR2 SNEGSKA (reference sequence). The CDR3 sequence is 17 residues long. V was pared by 0 bases and J by 7 bases, with 17 bases of the junction left unmatched. The CDR3 DNA is TGCAGTGCTAGAGATATGGACAGGGTTCCCAGGGCGGGGGAGCAGTACTTC. This codes for CSARDMDRVPRAGEQYF.

This chain joins TRBV28 and TRBJ2-7; D possibly corresponds to TRBD1 (6 bases). This CDR3 spans 16 amino acids. CDR1 MDHEN and CDR2 SYDVKM come from the germline V gene. The ends were cut back, 2 bases at V and 2 bases at J, with 16 bases in the middle. The CDR3 is CASSLPLTGSTYEQYF. CDR3 DNA sequence: TGTGCCAGCAGTTTACCCCTAACAGGGAGCACCTACGAGCAGTACTTC.

The J gene is TRBJ1-6, the V gene TRBV15; tentatively, D is TRBD1 (6 bases). This CDR3 has 14 residues. The germline gives CDR1 LNHNV, CDR2 YYDKDF (reference sequence). Trimming pared 5 bases from V and 7 bases from J, leaving 12 bases between. CDR3 DNA: TGTGCCACCAGCTCCGGGGGGCAAAATTCACCCCTCCACTTT. This encodes CATSSGGQNSPLHF.

The table lists this clonotype with a few counts. The CDR3 region is CASSLRGGGPKNIQYF. The DNA of the CDR3 is TGTGCCAGCAGCTTAAGAGGAGGGGGTCCCAAAAACATTCAGTACTTC. V gene TRBV7-3 combines with J gene TRBJ2-4, with D perhaps assigned TRBD1 or TRBD2 (6 bases each). The germline V gene encodes CDR1 SGHTA and CDR2 FQGTGA. The CDR3 spans 16 residues. V was trimmed by 1 base and J by 2 bases, leaving 12 bases between them.

This clonotype turned up a few times. The chain joins TRBV12-3 or TRBV12-4 to TRBJ2-1, with D possibly being TRBD1 or TRBD2 (5 bases each). V shed 1 base and J shed 13 bases, with 11 bases lying between them. CDR3 size: 12 residues. The CDR3 protein is CASSLGGREQFF. DNA of the CDR3: TGTGCCAGCAGTTTAGGGGGGAGAGAACAGTTCTTC.

This clonotype has more than one count but fewer than ten. The chain combines TRBV9 with TRBJ2-7; 7 bases line up with TRBD2. The CDR3 runs 15 residues. V lost 0 bases and J lost 3; bases outside the gene matches: 6. CDR1 SGDLS and CDR2 YYNGEE come from the germline V gene. This chain's CDR3 is CASSVDLAANYEQYF. Written as DNA, the CDR3 is TGTGCCAGCAGCGTAGATCTAGCGGCCAACTACGAGCAGTACTTC.

This clonotype was seen at least ten times. This rearrangement joins TRBV12-3 or TRBV12-4 to TRBJ1-1, with a tentative D call TRBD1 (5 bases). Trimming took off 7 bases at V and 1 base at J, with 10 bases between the two ends. The CDR3 runs 13 residues. CDR3 sequence: CASNYRQNTEAFF. CDR3 sequence (DNA): TGTGCCAGCAATTACAGGCAGAACACTGAAGCTTTCTTT.

There are many counts of this clonotype. The chain uses TRBV20-1 and TRBJ1-1; D is possibly TRBD1 (6 bases). Germline lookup yields CDR1 DFQATT and CDR2 SNEGSKA (reference sequence). Trimming removed 3 bases from V and 3 bases from J, with 14 bases in between. CDR3 size: 14 residues. The CDR3 DNA reads TGCAGTGCTAGGGTGGACAGCCGAGACACTGAAGCTTTCTTT. This gives the protein CSARVDSRDTEAFF.

This clonotype came up many times. This chain joins TRBV4-2 and TRBJ2-5, with D possibly matching TRBD2 (5 bases). Germline V lookup: CDR1 LGHNA, CDR2 YNFKEQ. This CDR3 has 16 amino acids. The V end lost 2 bases, the J end lost 4 bases, and 17 bases lay between the germline ends. The CDR3 bases are TGTGCCAGCAGCCAACGAGGGCAGTTGTCAGGAGAGACCCAGTACTTC. This codes for CASSQRGQLSGETQYF.

This rearrangement joins TRBV6-5 to TRBJ1-1; the match to TRBD1 covers 8 bases. The CDR3 has 14 amino acids. V was pared by 2 bases and J by 5 bases, with 4 bases of the junction left unmatched. In germline, CDR1 is MNHEY, CDR2 SVGAGI. The CDR3 coding sequence is TGTGCCAGCAGTTACCAGGGGGCATGGACTGAAGCTTTCTTT. Its protein is CASSYQGAWTEAFF.